The 23 T cell receptor beta chains below all came from one sample that was sequenced in a study of shared clonotypes between healthy human individuals. The table came from immunoSEQ multiplex PCR; TCRdb's copy has only in-frame clones and leaves some out. The data show more than 450,000 clones, with around 79% seen just once and around 13% held by the top ten. The sample comprised PBMCs. These receptors originate from a woman between 40 and 55 years old in good health. Some clones in this sample may be carry-over from other donors' samples.

The chain uses TRBV6-1 and TRBJ2-5; D could derive from TRBD1 or TRBD2 (6 bases each). This CDR3 region has 14 residues. Germline assignment: CDR1 MNHNS and CDR2 SASEGT. Between the trimmed V and J ends, which lost 1 base and 8 bases, there was a span of 14 bases. The CDR3 reads CASSEEGGRRTQYF. Here the CDR3 DNA reads TGTGCCAGCAGTGAAGAAGGGGGGCGGCGAACCCAGTACTTC.

The chain employs TRBV21-1 and TRBJ2-7; the table names TRBD1, a call not compared with the DNA. TRBV21-1 is reported as a pseudogene. The CDR3 contains 17 residues. In nucleotides, the CDR3 is TGTGCCAGCAGCAGGAACGACCGGGACAGGGAATCCAACGAGCAGTACTTC. Translating gives CASSRNDRDRESNEQYF.

The chain is built from TRBV28 and TRBJ1-2; D is unclear. The CDR3 totals 15 residues. Trimming shortened V by 1 base and J by 0 bases, and 9 bases separated the two germline ends. Germline V CDR1 and CDR2: MDHEN, SYDVKM. CDR3 bases: TGTGCCAGCAGTTTATTGGAGAGTACTAACTATGGCTACACCTTC. Translating gives CASSLLESTNYGYTF.

This chain links TRBV4-1 with TRBJ2-7; 10 positions match TRBD2. CDR1 and CDR2 (germline): MGHRA, YSYEKL. Trimming at V came to 2 bases and at J to 6 bases, leaving 19 bases not matched to a gene. The CDR3 spans 19 residues. The chain's CDR3 is CASSQPGLARKSTRGEQYF. Written as DNA, the CDR3 is TGCGCCAGCAGCCAACCGGGACTAGCGAGAAAGAGCACTAGGGGCGAGCAGTACTTC.

The rearrangement links TRBV9 to TRBJ2-7, with 8 nucleotides matching TRBD1. Per germline, CDR1 SGDLS and CDR2 YYNGEE. After removal of 0 bases from V and 4 bases from J, the junction contained 6 bases not matched to a gene. The CDR3 has 15 amino acids. CDR3: CASSVDGTGRYEQYF. The CDR3 nucleotides are TGTGCCAGCAGCGTAGATGGGACAGGAAGGTACGAGCAGTACTTC. Complete variable domain (other parts from reference TRBV9 and TRBJ2-7): DSGVTQTPKHLITATGQRVTLRCSPRSGDLSVYWYQQSLDQGLQFLIQYYNGEERAKGNILERFSAQQFPDLHSELNLSSLELGDSALYFCASSVDGTGRYEQYFGPGTRLTVT.

CDR3 in DNA: TGTGCCAGCAGTGATAACAGGGGCCCCTACGAGCAGTACTTC. Its translation is CASSDNRGPYEQYF. V gene TRBV6-6 combines with J gene TRBJ2-7; TRBD1 aligns across 7 bases. CDR3 length: 14 residues. Germline V gives CDR1 MNHNY, CDR2 SVGAGI (reference sequence). With 5 bases clipped from V and 2 bases from J, the junction kept 6 bases outside the gene matches.

This sequence joins TRBV11-2 and TRBJ1-1; D unresolved. Germline V lookup: CDR1 SGHAT, CDR2 FQNNGV. This CDR3 comprises 13 residues. Trimming stripped 0 bases from V and 12 bases from J, with 14 bases between. Here the CDR3 reads CASSLDRNDGSFF. The CDR3 DNA follows: TGTGCCAGCAGCTTAGATCGGAACGATGGGTCTTTCTTT.

This chain connects TRBV5-1 to TRBJ2-1; 10 bases agree with TRBD2. The CDR3 length is 14 residues. Germline loops: CDR1 SGHRS, CDR2 YFSETQ. J was trimmed by 8 bases and V by 4 bases; bases with no gene match: 6. The CDR3 DNA is TGCGCCAGCAGCGACTCTAGCGGGAGCGATGAGCAGTTCTTC. Its protein product is CASSDSSGSDEQFF.

The genes are TRBV7-9 and TRBJ2-2, with 9 bases fitting TRBD1. This CDR3 has 16 residues. Germline-derived CDR1 and CDR2 are SEHNR and FQNEAQ (reference sequence). The junction had 9 bases not matched to a gene; V was cut back by 6 bases and J by 4 bases. The CDR3, as DNA: TGTGCCAGCAGTCGTACAGGGGGCCGTGGCACCGGGGAGCTGTTTTTT. It encodes CASSRTGGRGTGELFF.

The chain joins TRBV5-1 to TRBJ1-2, with D perhaps TRBD1 (5 bases). The CDR3 sequence is 13 residues long. Germline CDR1 reads SGHRS; CDR2 reads YFSETQ. V shed 3 bases and J shed 3 bases, with 9 bases lying between them. CDR3 coding DNA: TGCGCCAGCAGCTACGACAGCCACTATGGCTACACCTTC. Its translation: CASSYDSHYGYTF.

A note on this clone: A read error is possible here, since a much larger clone lies one base away. The same CDR3 can be traced to other DNA sequences in this sample. This chain uses TRBV6-1 with TRBJ1-1; D possibly corresponds to TRBD1 (6 bases). The CDR3 spans 19 residues. The germline gives CDR1 MNHNS, CDR2 SASEGT. In nucleotides, the CDR3 is TGTGCCAGCAGGGAAGCTCCGGGACAAGCAAAACCCCAGAACACTGAAGCTTTCTTT. It is translated as CASREAPGQAKPQNTEAFF.

This clone has just one count. The genes are TRBV10-2 and TRBJ2-7, with 7 positions matching TRBD2. This CDR3 has 13 amino acids. V shed 8 bases, J shed 2 bases, and the junction held 6 bases outside the gene matches. CDR1 is WSHSY and CDR2 is SAAADI in the germline V gene. CDR3: CASALADTYEQYF. The CDR3 DNA follows: TGCGCCAGCGCGCTAGCGGATACCTACGAGCAGTACTTC.

J is TRBJ1-3 and V is TRBV28, with a possible D match to TRBD1 (6 bases). V was clipped by 4 bases and J by 5 bases, with 21 bases between them. The V gene's germline CDR1 is MDHEN and CDR2 SYDVKM. CDR3 size: 17 residues. DNA of the CDR3: TGTGCCAGCAGTTACCCAAAGAAAGGGGGGAAAAGAAACACCATATATTTT. It codes for CASSYPKKGGKRNTIYF.

V gene TRBV30 combines with J gene TRBJ2-7; a weak D match, TRBD1 (7 bases). Germline lookup yields CDR1 GTSNPN and CDR2 SVGIG (reference sequence). This CDR3 has 13 residues. The V gene lost 5 bases and the J gene lost 3 bases, with 14 bases spanning the gap. The CDR3 bases are TGTGCCTGGGGCCAGGGGGGAAACTACGAGCAGTACTTC. Amino acid sequence: CAWGQGGNYEQYF.

The V gene is TRBV28, the J gene TRBJ1-4, with D possibly being TRBD1 (5 bases). The germline CDR1 and CDR2 sequences are MDHEN and SYDVKM. The CDR3 is 15 amino acids. V was clipped by 3 bases and J by 3 bases, with 11 bases between them. In DNA form, the CDR3 reads TGTGCCAGCAGTTTTATCGGGGCATCTAATGAAAAACTGTTTTTT. Translating gives CASSFIGASNEKLFF.

The chain recombines TRBV6-1 with TRBJ2-3, with TRBD1 matching over 9 bases. With V trimmed by 8 bases and J by 4 bases, 7 bases remained unmatched. Per the germline V gene, CDR1 is MNHNS and CDR2 is SASEGT. This CDR3 spans 14 amino acids. The CDR3 bases are TGTGCCAGCCGGGACAGGGAAATGTCAGATACGCAGTATTTT. Translation: CASRDREMSDTQYF.

V usage is TRBV19 and J usage is TRBJ1-1; perhaps TRBD1 as D (5 bases). The CDR3 has 15 residues. V was shortened by 2 bases and J by 4 bases, with 14 bases between the two germline ends. The germline V gene has CDR1 LNHDA and CDR2 SQIVND (reference sequence). This CDR3 is CASSITPQGGTEAFF. The DNA of the CDR3 is TGTGCCAGTAGTATAACCCCCCAGGGTGGCACTGAAGCTTTCTTT.

The chain carries TRBV11-2 and TRBJ1-2; 7 nucleotides match TRBD1. After removal of 5 bases from V and 1 base from J, the junction contained 7 bases not matched to a gene. This CDR3 is built from 15 residues. Germline lookup yields CDR1 SGHAT and CDR2 FQNNGV. The DNA for the CDR3 is TGTGCCAGCAGCCGCGACAGGGAGTATAACTATGGCTACACCTTC. As protein: CASSRDREYNYGYTF.

J is TRBJ1-2 and V is TRBV7-2; 7 nucleotides match TRBD1. Germline values: CDR1 SGHTA, CDR2 FQGNSA. V was pared by 0 bases and J by 4 bases, with 5 bases of the junction left unmatched. This CDR3 has 15 residues. The CDR3 is CASSLAGGGAYGYTF. DNA of the CDR3: TGTGCCAGCAGCTTAGCGGGAGGGGGCGCCTATGGCTACACCTTC. Drawing the rest from reference TRBV7-2 and TRBJ1-2, the complete variable domain is GAGVSQSPSNKVTEKGKDVELRCDPISGHTALYWYRQSLGQGLEFLIYFQGNSAPDKSGLPSDRFSAERTGGSVSTLTIQRTQQEDSAVYLCASSLAGGGAYGYTFGSGTRLTVV.

This rearrangement joins TRBV25-1 to TRBJ2-7; 9 nucleotides agree with TRBD1. The CDR3 length is 14 residues. V gave up 3 bases and J gave up 2 bases; unmatched junction bases: 2. Per the germline V gene, CDR1 is MGHDK and CDR2 is SYGVNS. Here the CDR3 reads CASSEGQGPYEQYF. DNA of the CDR3: TGTGCCAGCAGTGAGGGACAGGGACCCTACGAGCAGTACTTC.

The V and J genes are TRBV28 and TRBJ2-7; 9 bases agree with TRBD1. Germline-derived CDR1 and CDR2 are MDHEN and SYDVKM. The CDR3 length is 16 residues. J was trimmed by 0 bases and V by 5 bases; bases with no gene match: 8. CDR3 amino acids: CASSPPGQGPSYEQYF. The CDR3 DNA sequence: TGTGCCAGCAGTCCCCCGGGACAGGGACCCTCCTACGAGCAGTACTTC.

The chain employs TRBV4-2 and TRBJ2-1; D might be TRBD1 (6 bases). This CDR3 spans 15 amino acids. The germline CDR1 and CDR2 sequences are LGHNA and YNFKEQ. Trimming left V 0 bases short and J 9 bases short, with 15 bases between. CDR3 residues: CASSQDIRTEGEQFF. The CDR3, as DNA: TGTGCCAGCAGCCAAGATATTCGGACAGAGGGTGAGCAGTTCTTC.

V usage is TRBV5-1 and J usage is TRBJ2-1, with 9 bases fitting TRBD1. The CDR3 length is 18 residues. CDR1 SGHRS and CDR2 YFSETQ come from the germline V gene. Trimming removed 0 bases from V and 2 bases from J; junction bases left unmatched: 9. The chain's CDR3 is CASSLGRWGQGPYNEQFF. As DNA, the CDR3 is TGCGCCAGCAGCTTGGGGAGGTGGGGACAGGGTCCCTACAATGAGCAGTTCTTC.